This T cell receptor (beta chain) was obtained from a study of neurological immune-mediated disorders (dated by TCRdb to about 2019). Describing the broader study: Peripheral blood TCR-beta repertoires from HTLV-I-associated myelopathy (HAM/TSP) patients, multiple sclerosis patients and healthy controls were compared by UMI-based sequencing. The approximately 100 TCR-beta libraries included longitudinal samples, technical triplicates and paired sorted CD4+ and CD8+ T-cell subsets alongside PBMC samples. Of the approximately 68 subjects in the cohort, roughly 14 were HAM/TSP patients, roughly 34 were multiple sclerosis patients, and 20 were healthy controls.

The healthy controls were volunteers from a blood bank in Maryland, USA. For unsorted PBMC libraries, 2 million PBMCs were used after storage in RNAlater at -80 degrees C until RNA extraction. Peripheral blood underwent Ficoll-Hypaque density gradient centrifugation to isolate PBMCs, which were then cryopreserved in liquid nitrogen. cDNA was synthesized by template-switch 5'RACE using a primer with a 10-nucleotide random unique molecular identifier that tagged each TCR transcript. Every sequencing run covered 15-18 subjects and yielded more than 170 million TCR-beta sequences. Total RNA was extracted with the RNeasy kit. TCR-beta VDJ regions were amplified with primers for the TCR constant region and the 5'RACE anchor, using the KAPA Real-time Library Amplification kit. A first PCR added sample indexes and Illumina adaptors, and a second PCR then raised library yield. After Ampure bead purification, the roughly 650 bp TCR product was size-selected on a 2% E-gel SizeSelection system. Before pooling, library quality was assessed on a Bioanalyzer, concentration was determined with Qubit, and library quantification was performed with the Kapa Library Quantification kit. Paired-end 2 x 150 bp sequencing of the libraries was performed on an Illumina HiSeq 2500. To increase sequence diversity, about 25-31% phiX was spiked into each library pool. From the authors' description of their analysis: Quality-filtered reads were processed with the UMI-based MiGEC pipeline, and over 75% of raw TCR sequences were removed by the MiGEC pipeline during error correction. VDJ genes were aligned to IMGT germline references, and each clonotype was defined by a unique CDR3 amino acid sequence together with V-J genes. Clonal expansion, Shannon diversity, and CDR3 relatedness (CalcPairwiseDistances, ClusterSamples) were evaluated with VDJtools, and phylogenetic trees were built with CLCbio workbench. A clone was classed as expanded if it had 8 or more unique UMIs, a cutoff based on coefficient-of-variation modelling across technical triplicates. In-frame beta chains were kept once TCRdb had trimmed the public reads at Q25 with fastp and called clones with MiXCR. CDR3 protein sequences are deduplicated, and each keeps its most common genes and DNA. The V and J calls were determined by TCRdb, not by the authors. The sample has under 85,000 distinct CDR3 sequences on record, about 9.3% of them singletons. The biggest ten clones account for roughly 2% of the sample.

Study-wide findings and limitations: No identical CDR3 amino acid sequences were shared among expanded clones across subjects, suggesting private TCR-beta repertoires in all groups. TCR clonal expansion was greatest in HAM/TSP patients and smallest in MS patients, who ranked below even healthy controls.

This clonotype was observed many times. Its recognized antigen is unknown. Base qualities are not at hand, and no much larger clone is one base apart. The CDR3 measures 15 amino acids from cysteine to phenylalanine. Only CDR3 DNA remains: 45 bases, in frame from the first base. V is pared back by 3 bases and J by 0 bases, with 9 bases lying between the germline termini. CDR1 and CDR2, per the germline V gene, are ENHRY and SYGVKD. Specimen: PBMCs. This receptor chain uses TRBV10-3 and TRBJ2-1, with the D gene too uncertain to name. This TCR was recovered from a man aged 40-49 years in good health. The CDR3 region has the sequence CAISELRSSYNEQFF. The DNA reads TGTGCCATCAGTGAACTCAGGAGCTCCTACAATGAGCAGTTCTTC.